This T cell receptor (beta chain) appears in the sequencing data of a study of CD8 T cells in ankylosing spondylitis (dated by TCRdb to about 2017). Looking at the study overall: The study profiled T cell receptor beta repertoires in healthy donors and ankylosing spondylitis patients to find disease-linked TCR variants. The whole study cohort included 85 to 120 healthy donors and 20 to 30 ankylosing spondylitis patients. Peripheral blood samples were taken, and synovial fluid was additionally collected from ankylosing spondylitis patients. Summary of the overall study and its limitations: Some motif variants were previously reported in synovial fluid and blood of reactive arthritis patients, suggesting common disease-initiation mechanisms. In peripheral blood, the disease-linked clones were found at relatively low frequencies and had a CD8+ phenotype. Blood from ankylosing spondylitis patients appeared to be characterized by a TCR beta motif composed of eight highly homologous amino acid variants. The disease-linked clones were reported to be significantly enriched in matched synovial fluid samples from ankylosing spondylitis patients.

The reads were generated on an Illumina HiSeq 2500. Quantitative 5'-RACE with molecular barcodes was used to prepare TCR beta libraries. The original pipeline was this. A new computational method, built on a probabilistic model of VDJ rearrangement, was used to identify disease-linked TCR variants. Starting from the raw public reads, TCRdb applied fastp trimming at Q25, assembled clones with MiXCR and retained in-frame beta chains. Every CDR3 protein is listed once, alongside the most common genes and DNA of its rows. TCRdb assigned the V and J calls; the authors' analysis was not used. Recorded for this sample are a few hundred thousand distinct CDR3 sequences; roughly a tenth of them occurred a single time. The ten largest clones represent over 20% of the sample. After removal of 11 bases from V and 7 bases from J, the junction retains 12 bases not matched to a gene. From its cysteine to its phenylalanine, the CDR3 spans 15 amino acids. The CDR3 DNA has 45 bases and is translated from base 1. CDR1 WSHSY and CDR2 SAAADI were looked up in the germline V gene.

Ten or more counts support this clonotype. Its binding antigen is unknown. No much larger clonotype is one base removed from it; base qualities were not supplied. This sequence was found in a male donor with ankylosing spondylitis or in good health (not recorded which). Sequencing was performed on blood, either unsorted or a sorted T cell fraction (not recorded which). The rearrangement combines TRBV10-2 with TRBJ1-6; 9 of the junction bases match TRBD1. The encoded CDR3 is CAGPGTGTQNSPLHF. The nucleotide sequence reads TGCGCCGGACCCGGGACAGGGACCCAAAATTCACCCCTCCACTTT.